Sequencing of this T cell receptor (beta chain) was carried out in a study of OX40 agonist ivuxolimab in advanced cancers. General study findings and limits: Certain nonresponders additionally had low normalized T-cell clonal expansion.

In regard to this clone: Its antigen is as yet unknown. Other DNA sequences in this sample translate to the same CDR3.

CDR1 and CDR2 from the germline V gene are SGHTA and FQGTGA. Germline trimming cut 5 bases from V and 0 bases from J; bases unmatched to any gene: 1. The CDR3 spans 14 residues. Repertoires were generated with immunoSEQ multiplex PCR, while TCRdb's copy carries only in-frame clones and drops some. The sample carries 80,000 to 100,000 clones, approximately 93% recorded once. The sequence was collected from an adult with an advanced solid tumor such as melanoma, head and neck, liver or kidney cancer. The chain links TRBV7-3 to TRBJ2-3; the match to TRBD1 covers 8 bases. Sequenced material: CD4+ or CD8+ T cells sorted from blood, taken in a trial of the OX40 agonist ivuxolimab. The CDR3 nucleotides are TGTGCCAGCAGCCCAGGGGGCAGCACAGATACGCAGTATTTT. Its translation is CASSPGGSTDTQYF. Variable domain in full (rest from reference TRBV7-3 and TRBJ2-3): GAGVSQTPSNKVTEKGKYVELRCDPISGHTALYWYRQSLGQGPEFLIYFQGTGAADDSGLPNDRFFAVRPEGSVSTLKIQRTERGDSAVYLCASSPGGSTDTQYFGPGTRLTVL.